The next 22 T cell receptor beta chains were all read from a single sample in a study of tumor-infiltrating lymphocytes in primary liver carcinoma. Blood RNA came from unsorted whole blood; germline DNA was also extracted. With a constant-region primer, TCR beta cDNA was made from roughly 500 ng of total RNA. What produced the TCR beta libraries was three nested multiplex PCR rounds using slightly modified ARM-PCR. Use of TRBV1-TRBV30 forward primers with a C-beta reverse primer characterized the first two PCR rounds, which lasted 10 cycles each. TCRdb independently ran MiXCR on the multiplex PCR reads; one entry per CDR3 protein. The table includes about 180,000 distinct CDR3 sequences, roughly three fifths detected once. Sequencing used peripheral blood. These receptors came from a man aged 40-50 years with primary liver carcinoma and hepatitis B virus infection.

Worth noting for this clonotype: The junction shows a germline mismatch at one end, possibly a read error. The chain recombines TRBV11-2 with TRBJ1-2; D gene uncertain. This CDR3 has 13 amino acids. Per the germline V gene, CDR1 is SGHAT and CDR2 is FQNNGV. Written as DNA, the CDR3 is TGTCCCAGCATCCCCTCCTACAACTATGGCTACACCTTC. Its protein product is CPSIPSYNYGYTF.

Comments on this clonotype: Just one base apart from a much larger clone, this may be a read error. The chain joins TRBV29-1 to TRBJ2-5; a weak D match, TRBD1 (6 bases). CDR3 length equals 12 residues. CDR1 is SQVTM and CDR2 is ANQGSEA in the germline V gene. This chain's CDR3 is CCVGQIQETQYF. The CDR3 coding sequence is TGCTGCGTTGGACAGATCCAAGAGACCCAGTACTTC.

Regarding this clonotype: This sequence may be a read error, since a much larger clone differs from it by one base. This chain connects TRBV29-1 to TRBJ2-1, with D possibly TRBD1 on 6 matching bases. Deletions cut 5 bases from V and 9 bases from J, with 14 bases between. This CDR3 is 12 amino acids long. The germline V gene encodes CDR1 SQVTM and CDR2 ANQGSEA. This chain's CDR3 is CSVSGTSFEQFF. The DNA of the CDR3 is TGCAGCGTTTCCGGGACATCCTTTGAGCAGTTCTTC.

This clonotype was seen just once. The gene calls are TRBV4-1 and TRBJ2-3; D remains ambiguous. V was trimmed by 1 base and J by 2 bases, leaving 10 bases between them. The CDR3 covers 15 residues. CDR1 is MGHRA and CDR2 is YSYEKL in the germline V gene. The CDR3 reads CASSQVGTVTDTQYF. The CDR3 coding sequence is TGCGCCAGCAGCCAAGTGGGAACAGTCACAGATACGCAGTATTTT.

This clonotype was recorded a few times. This chain uses TRBV7-9 with TRBJ2-1; D may be TRBD2 (5 bases). This CDR3 has 15 amino acids. Trimming removed 7 bases at V and 5 bases at J, with 18 bases between. Germline lookup yields CDR1 SEHNR and CDR2 FQNEAQ (reference sequence). CDR3 DNA: TGTGCCAGCATGGGGTGGCAGAGCGGAGACAATGAGCAGTTCTTC. It encodes CASMGWQSGDNEQFF.

As concerns this clonotype: A clone one base away is much larger, so this may be a read error. CDR3 sequence reads: CASNLVATGANVLTF. CDR3 bases: TGTGCCAGCAACTTAGTAGCAACTGGGGCCAACGTCCTGACTTTC. This chain uses TRBV11-2 with TRBJ2-6; unclear D gene. CDR1 and CDR2 (germline): SGHAT, FQNNGV. The CDR3 spans 15 residues.

This rearrangement joins TRBV6-5 to TRBJ2-1; 9 positions match TRBD2. Germline V gives CDR1 MNHEY, CDR2 SVGAGI. With 7 bases clipped from V and 3 bases from J, the junction kept 13 bases outside the gene matches. This CDR3 has 17 residues. CDR3 in amino acids: CASNSQLVTSGYNEQFF. Here the CDR3 DNA reads TGTGCCAGCAACTCACAGTTGGTGACTAGCGGCTACAATGAGCAGTTCTTC.

This chain connects TRBV12-3 or TRBV12-4 to TRBJ1-2, with TRBD1 matching over 8 bases. The CDR3 is made up of 14 amino acids. V lost 6 bases, J lost 3 bases, and 6 bases stayed unmatched. This CDR3 is CASRTGQGHYGYTF. CDR3 nucleotides: TGTGCCAGCAGAACCGGACAGGGTCACTATGGCTACACCTTC.

A note on this clonotype: A read error may be the cause here, since a much bigger clone is one base away. The chain has TRBV29-1 and TRBJ2-5; D ambiguous. Germline lookup yields CDR1 SQVTM and CDR2 ANQGSEA. CDR3 length equals 13 residues. V gave up 4 bases and J gave up 5 bases, with 14 bases separating them. The CDR3 bases are TGCAGCGTTGTGCAGTGGTTCAGGGAGACCCAGTACTTC. Protein sequence: CSVVQWFRETQYF.

This chain links TRBV11-2 with TRBJ2-7, with 9 positions matching TRBD1. Germline assignment: CDR1 SGHAT and CDR2 FQNNGV. After removal of 5 bases from V and 8 bases from J, the junction contained 7 bases not matched to a gene. CDR3 length: 13 amino acids. The DNA of the CDR3 is TGTGCCAGCAGCATGGACAGGGGTCGCCAGCAGTACTTC. Protein sequence: CASSMDRGRQQYF.

This clonotype was recorded a few times. A clone one base away is much larger, so this may be a read error. The conserved final phenylalanine or tryptophan is absent from the CDR3, which likely points to a read error. The rearrangement links TRBV11-2 to TRBJ2-7; 9 bases line up with TRBD2. This CDR3 has 17 residues. V dropped 5 bases and J dropped 0; count of bases not matched to a gene: 11. Germline lookup yields CDR1 SGHAT and CDR2 FQNNGV. CDR3 coding DNA: TGTGCCAGCAGCCATCCGGGACTAGCTTTTAACTCCTACGAGCAGTACTTA. Its translation: CASSHPGLAFNSYEQYL.

Points on this clonotype: A much larger clone sits a single nucleotide away, making a read error possible. This sequence joins TRBV11-2 and TRBJ2-1, with TRBD2 matching over 9 bases. Losses at the gene ends were 6 bases for V and 8 bases for J; bases not matched to a gene: 14. This CDR3 has 16 amino acids. Per the germline V gene, CDR1 is SGHAT and CDR2 is FQNNGV. The CDR3 loop reads CASSDHLAGKGDEQFF. CDR3 nucleotides: TGTGCCAGCAGTGACCACCTAGCGGGAAAAGGGGATGAGCAGTTCTTC. Variable domain in full (rest from reference TRBV11-2 and TRBJ2-1): EAGVAQSPRYKIIEKRQSVAFWCNPISGHATLYWYQQILGQGPKLLIQFQNNGVVDDSQLPKDRFSAERLKGVDSTLKIQPAKLEDSAVYLCASSDHLAGKGDEQFFGPGTRLTVL.

This clonotype has a single count. This chain links TRBV11-2 with TRBJ2-1, with D unclear. The germline CDR1 and CDR2 sequences are SGHAT and FQNNGV. Trimming shortened V by 4 bases and J by 9 bases, and 16 bases separated the two germline ends. The length of the CDR3 is 14 residues. CDR3: CASSSKRSVSEQFF. CDR3 sequence (DNA): TGTGCCAGCAGCTCCAAGAGGTCAGTTAGTGAGCAGTTCTTC. Drawing the rest from reference TRBV11-2 and TRBJ2-1, the complete variable domain is EAGVAQSPRYKIIEKRQSVAFWCNPISGHATLYWYQQILGQGPKLLIQFQNNGVVDDSQLPKDRFSAERLKGVDSTLKIQPAKLEDSAVYLCASSSKRSVSEQFFGPGTRLTVL.

Turning to this clonotype: A read error may produce the germline difference seen at one junction end. The V and J genes are TRBV10-3 and TRBJ1-2; 10 positions agree with TRBD1. The CDR3 contains 16 residues. In germline, CDR1 is ENHRY, CDR2 SYGVKD. CDR3 amino acids: CATSESTGTGVVGYTF. The CDR3 DNA sequence: TGTGCCACCAGTGAGTCAACCGGGACAGGGGTAGTTGGCTACACCTTC.

As for this clonotype: Since a much larger clone is just one base distant, this may be a read error. The rearrangement joins TRBV29-1 to TRBJ2-1, with a possible D match to TRBD2 (6 bases). V shed 8 bases and J shed 9 bases, with 23 bases lying between them. The CDR3 is 14 amino acids. CDR1 SQVTM and CDR2 ANQGSEA come from the germline V gene. DNA for the CDR3: TGCAGCATCCGCCTGGGACTCAGGACCGCTGAGCAGTTCTTC. It specifies CSIRLGLRTAEQFF.

The V call is TRBV11-2, the J call TRBJ2-3; tentatively, D is TRBD1 (7 bases). The CDR3 is made up of 16 amino acids. Germline CDR1 reads SGHAT; CDR2 reads FQNNGV. The V gene lost 1 base and the J gene lost 9 bases, with 20 bases spanning the gap. DNA for the CDR3: TGTGCCAGCAGCTTAGGCGGAGGGGGCGCAGTGGAAACGCAGTATTTT. Its translation: CASSLGGGGAVETQYF.

In the case of this clonotype: This sequence may be a read error, since a much larger clone differs from it by one base. The chain links TRBV11-2 to TRBJ2-7; D gene uncertain. Germline assignment: CDR1 SGHAT and CDR2 FQNNGV. The CDR3 sequence is 11 residues long. The CDR3 coding sequence is TGTGCCAGCAGTGATAACTACGAGCACTACTTC. It translates to CASSDNYEHYF.

This clonotype showed up many times. The J gene is TRBJ2-5, the V gene TRBV29-1; D might be TRBD1 (7 bases). The length of the CDR3 is 13 residues. CDR1 and CDR2 from the germline V gene are SQVTM and ANQGSEA. The V end lost 4 bases, the J end lost 4 bases, and 13 bases lay between the germline ends. The CDR3 nucleotides are TGCAGCGTTGCCCAGGGGGAGGTAGAGACCCAGTACTTC. It is translated as CSVAQGEVETQYF.

Of note for this clonotype: The junction shows a germline mismatch at one end, possibly a read error. The gene calls are TRBV7-4 and TRBJ2-1, with 9 bases that match TRBD2. Germline V gene data show CDR1 as SGHVT and CDR2 as SQSDAQ. The CDR3 runs 16 residues. The CDR3 sequence is CTSSTPGLAFPNEQFF. Here the CDR3 DNA reads TGTACCAGCAGCACCCCGGGACTAGCCTTCCCCAACGAGCAGTTCTTC.

This clonotype was counted a few times. The rearrangement joins TRBV10-3 to TRBJ2-7; no clear D. Germline V gene lookup returns CDR1 ENHRY and CDR2 SYGVKD. This CDR3 has 14 amino acids. Trimming left V 0 bases short and J 3 bases short, with 9 bases between. For the CDR3, the DNA is TGTGCCATCAGTGAGTCAACAGACCTCTACGAGCAGTACTTC. This sequence encodes CAISESTDLYEQYF.

As regards this clonotype: This may be a read error, as it is one base from a much larger clone. The chain carries TRBV6-1 and TRBJ2-1; D ambiguous. Germline V gives CDR1 MNHNS, CDR2 SASEGT. The CDR3 extends over 14 amino acids. Between the trimmed V and J ends, which lost 6 bases and 3 bases, there was a span of 12 bases. CDR3 DNA sequence: TGTGCCAGCAGCCCGGGCGTGAGCTACAATGAGCAGTTCTTC. It translates to CASSPGVSYNEQFF.

Worth noting for this clonotype: The CDR3 does not end in the conserved phenylalanine or tryptophan, so this is likely a read error. The chain joins TRBV11-2 to TRBJ2-7, with D maybe TRBD2 (6 bases). This CDR3 is built from 15 residues. The V and J ends lost 5 bases and 4 bases respectively, with 18 bases between them. Germline V CDR1 and CDR2: SGHAT, FQNNGV. CDR3 coding DNA: TGTGCCAGCAGCCTCGGCGGGACTCTACCATACGAGCAGTACATC. Residues: CASSLGGTLPYEQYI.